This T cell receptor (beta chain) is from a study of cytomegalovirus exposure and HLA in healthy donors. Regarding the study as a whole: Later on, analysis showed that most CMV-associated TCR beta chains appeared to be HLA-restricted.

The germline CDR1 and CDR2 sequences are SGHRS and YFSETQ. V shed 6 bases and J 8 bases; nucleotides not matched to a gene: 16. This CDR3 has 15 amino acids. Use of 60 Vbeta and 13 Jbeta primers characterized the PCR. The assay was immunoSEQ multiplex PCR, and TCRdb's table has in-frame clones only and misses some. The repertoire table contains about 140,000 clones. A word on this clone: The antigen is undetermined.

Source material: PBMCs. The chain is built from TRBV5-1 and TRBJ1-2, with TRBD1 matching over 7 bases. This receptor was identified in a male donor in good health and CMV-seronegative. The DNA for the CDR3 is TGCGCCAGCAACTTATTGTCCGGGACAGAGTTGGGCTACACCTTC. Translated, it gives CASNLLSGTELGYTF. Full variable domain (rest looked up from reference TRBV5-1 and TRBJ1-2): KAGVTQTPRYLIKTRGQQVTLSCSPISGHRSVSWYQQTPGQGLQFLFEYFSETQRNKGNFPGRFSGRQFSNSRSEMNVSTLELGDSALYLCASNLLSGTELGYTFGSGTRLTVV.